Shown below are 9 T cell receptor beta chains from a single sample sequenced in a study of Graves' ophthalmopathy and Graves' hyperthyroidism. CDR3 regions of TCR beta were amplified from RNA transcripts. First-round RT-PCR relied on HTBI primers, and a second-round multiplex PCR came next. TCRdb re-called the multiplex PCR reads with MiXCR, one entry per CDR3 protein. The sample has about 620,000 distinct CDR3 sequences, about a fifth seen once. The sequenced material came from peripheral blood. The receptors were sampled from a woman aged 18 to 35 with stable Graves' hyperthyroidism. Some clones in this sample may be carry-over from other donors' samples.

J is TRBJ1-2 and V is TRBV6-1; no reliable D call. Between the trimmed V and J ends, which lost 1 base and 8 bases, there was a span of 17 bases. In germline, CDR1 is MNHNS, CDR2 SASEGT. This CDR3 has 15 amino acids. The CDR3 protein is CASSEVLARGYGYTF. CDR3 sequence (DNA): TGTGCCAGCAGTGAAGTTCTAGCCCGGGGATACGGCTACACCTTC.

The chain couples TRBV6-5 to TRBJ2-7; weak D call: TRBD2 (5 bases). The CDR3 is 15 amino acids. CDR1 MNHEY and CDR2 SVGAGI come from the germline V gene. The germline V and J ends were trimmed by 2 bases and 0 bases, with 11 bases remaining between them. The CDR3 loop reads CASSYGWESSYEQYF. Written as DNA, the CDR3 is TGTGCCAGCAGTTACGGTTGGGAGAGCTCCTACGAGCAGTACTTC.

This clonotype has a handful of counts. This sequence joins TRBV6-5 and TRBJ2-2, with a tentative D call TRBD1 (5 bases). Deletions cut 2 bases from V and 6 bases from J, with 7 bases between. Germline CDR1 MNHEY, CDR2 SVGAGI. The CDR3 contains 13 residues. CDR3 in amino acids: CASSYRGAGELFF. The CDR3 nucleotides read TGTGCCAGCAGTTACAGGGGTGCCGGGGAGCTGTTTTTT.

This clonotype was counted at least ten times. This rearrangement joins TRBV18 to TRBJ1-1; D is perhaps TRBD1 (5 bases). The CDR3 consists of 17 residues. V was clipped by 5 bases and J by 0 bases, with 19 bases between them. Germline V gene lookup returns CDR1 KGHSH and CDR2 LQKENI. CDR3: CASSIIPMTDMNTEAFF. DNA for the CDR3: TGTGCCAGCTCAATCATACCTATGACAGATATGAACACTGAAGCTTTCTTT.

This clonotype was counted many times. The chain employs TRBV28 and TRBJ2-7; no definite D call. The CDR3 sequence is 15 residues long. Looked up from germline, CDR1 is MDHEN and CDR2 is SYDVKM. Trimming took 7 bases from V and 4 from J, leaving 20 bases between them. CDR3 nucleotide sequence: TGTGCCAGCACGTATATGTCGGCATCATTGTACGAGCAGTACTTC. It encodes CASTYMSASLYEQYF.

This clonotype was recorded many times. The chain employs TRBV19 and TRBJ1-2; the D gene is possibly TRBD1 (5 bases). The CDR3 runs to 12 residues. The V and J ends lost 5 bases and 7 bases respectively, with 11 bases between them. CDR1 is LNHDA, CDR2 SQIVND, per germline (reference sequence). The CDR3 reads CASSQIQGGYTF. DNA for the CDR3: TGTGCCAGTAGTCAGATCCAGGGTGGCTACACCTTC.

The table lists this clonotype with a few counts. The gene calls are TRBV5-5 and TRBJ1-2; TRBD1 might be the D (5 bases). Germline CDR1 is SGHKS and CDR2 is YYEKEE (reference sequence). V lost 0 bases, J lost 4 bases, and 13 bases lay in between. The CDR3 is made up of 15 amino acids. CDR3 DNA sequence: TGTGCCAGCAGCTTGGGCAGGGTTCAGGGCTATGGCTACACCTTC. Amino acids: CASSLGRVQGYGYTF.

This chain joins TRBV12-3 or TRBV12-4 and TRBJ2-7, with 10 nucleotides matching TRBD1. This CDR3 region has 14 residues. V shed 5 bases, J shed 3 bases, and the junction held 4 bases outside the gene matches. CDR3 loop: CASSRTGGYYEQYF. For the CDR3, the DNA is TGTGCCAGCAGTCGGACAGGGGGTTACTACGAGCAGTACTTC.

This clonotype has only a few counts. The rearrangement joins TRBV28 to TRBJ1-3; TRBD1 agrees at 10 bases. This CDR3 is built from 16 residues. Germline V gene lookup returns CDR1 MDHEN and CDR2 SYDVKM. The junction had 6 bases not matched to a gene; V was cut back by 7 bases and J by 0 bases. The CDR3 region is CASNGQGGFSGNTIYF. The CDR3 DNA sequence: TGTGCCAGCAACGGACAGGGGGGCTTCTCTGGAAACACCATATATTTT.